Presented here are 24 T cell receptor beta chains from one specimen sequenced in a study of shared clonotypes between healthy human individuals. Clones were sequenced by immunoSEQ multiplex PCR, and TCRdb holds only the in-frame ones, with some missing. The sample contains about 510,000 clones, over 60% of which appear only once. Sequenced material: PBMCs. The receptor set was obtained from a woman between 35 and 50 years old in good health. Some clones in this sample may be carry-over from other donors' samples.

The V call is TRBV5-1, the J call TRBJ2-5; unclear D gene. The V gene lost 3 bases and the J gene lost 2 bases, with 8 bases spanning the gap. The CDR3 runs 13 residues. Germline V gene data show CDR1 as SGHRS and CDR2 as YFSETQ. CDR3 region: CASSSNIQETQYF. In DNA, the CDR3 is TGCGCCAGCAGCTCCAACATTCAAGAGACCCAGTACTTC.

The chain combines TRBV15 with TRBJ2-1; 9 nucleotides agree with TRBD2. Germline V lookup: CDR1 LNHNV, CDR2 YYDKDF (reference sequence). The CDR3 is 14 residues long. V gave up 0 bases and J gave up 6 bases; unmatched junction bases: 0. The DNA for the CDR3 is TGTGCCACCAGCAGAGATAGCGGGGGCAATGAGCAGTTCTTC. Translated, it gives CATSRDSGGNEQFF.

The chain employs TRBV6-1 and TRBJ2-1, with D perhaps assigned TRBD1 or TRBD2 (6 bases each). The length of the CDR3 is 12 residues. Trimming took off 5 bases at V and 8 bases at J, with 10 bases between the two ends. Germline V CDR1 and CDR2: MNHNS, SASEGT. In DNA, the CDR3 is TGTGCCAGCAGTAACAGGGAGGATGAGCAGTTCTTC. This encodes CASSNREDEQFF.

The chain is built from TRBV6-6 and TRBJ2-3; D perhaps matches TRBD2 (5 bases). Germline V gene data show CDR1 as MNHNY and CDR2 as SVGAGI (reference sequence). The CDR3 is made up of 14 amino acids. Trimming took off 5 bases at V and 3 bases at J, with 12 bases between the two ends. The CDR3 loop is CASSKWETTDTQYF. The CDR3 region has the DNA TGTGCCAGCAGTAAATGGGAGACGACAGATACGCAGTATTTT.

The V and J genes are TRBV11-2 and TRBJ2-5; TRBD2 matches at 9 bases. This CDR3 is built from 15 residues. Germline V gene data show CDR1 as SGHAT and CDR2 as FQNNGV. Germline trimming cut 2 bases from V and 5 bases from J; bases unmatched to any gene: 6. CDR3: CASSLWAGGMETQYF. The CDR3 coding sequence is TGTGCCAGCAGCTTATGGGCGGGAGGGATGGAGACCCAGTACTTC.

In its sample, this clone was seen once. The chain has TRBV19 and TRBJ2-1; D is possibly TRBD1 (6 bases). The CDR3 totals 13 residues. V was shortened by 3 bases and J by 8 bases, with 11 bases between the two germline ends. Germline CDR1 LNHDA, CDR2 SQIVND (reference sequence). The CDR3 nucleotides read TGTGCCAGTAGTATCCCGCAGGGGTATGAGCAGTTCTTC. This gives the protein CASSIPQGYEQFF.

The chain carries TRBV6-6 and TRBJ1-3, with D uncertain. Per germline, CDR1 MNHNY and CDR2 SVGAGI (reference sequence). This CDR3 is 12 amino acids long. V was shortened by 2 bases and J by 4 bases, with 3 bases between the two germline ends. The CDR3 DNA is TGTGCCAGCAGTTACGTGGGAAACACCATATATTTT. It codes for CASSYVGNTIYF.

Comment on this clone: It is likely a read error: a sequence one base away is far more abundant. The identical CDR3 is also encoded by other nucleotide sequences in the sample. The chain's CDR3 is CASSLQGTEAFF. The CDR3 coding sequence is TGTGCCAGCAGTTTGCAGGGCACCGAAGCTTTCTTC. The J gene is TRBJ1-1, the V gene TRBV2, with D possibly TRBD1 on 5 matching bases. Looked up from germline, CDR1 is SNHLY and CDR2 is FYNNEI. The CDR3 runs to 12 residues. The full variable domain, rest sourced from reference TRBV2 and TRBJ1-1, is EPEVTQTPSHQVTQMGQEVILRCVPISNHLYFYWYRQILGQKVEFLVSFYNNEISEKSEIFDDQFSVERPDGSNFTLKIRSTKLEDSAMYFCASSLQGTEAFFGQGTRLTVV.

The chain recombines TRBV11-3 with TRBJ1-3, with 7 positions matching TRBD1. The CDR3 is 15 amino acids. With V trimmed by 5 bases and J by 2 bases, 6 bases remained unmatched. Germline V gene sequence: CDR1 SGHNT, CDR2 YENEEA. This CDR3 is CASSPGQATGNTIYF. Here the CDR3 DNA reads TGTGCCAGCAGCCCTGGACAGGCAACTGGAAACACCATATATTTT.

This chain joins TRBV19 and TRBJ2-3; a possible D gene is TRBD2 (6 bases). Looked up from germline, CDR1 is LNHDA and CDR2 is SQIVND (reference sequence). The ends were cut back, 6 bases at V and 1 base at J, with 14 bases in the middle. The CDR3 sequence is 15 residues long. The CDR3 DNA sequence: TGTGCCAGTAGGAACGGGAGAGGAGGCACAGATACGCAGTATTTT. This codes for CASRNGRGGTDTQYF.

This clone has only one observation. This sequence joins TRBV21-1 and TRBJ2-1; TRBD2 is the table's D call and was not checked against the DNA. TRBV21-1 is deemed a pseudogene. There are 17 residues in the CDR3. CDR3 region: CASSKDKSTSSYNEQFF. The CDR3 DNA reads TGTGCCAGCAGCAAAGATAAGTCCACTAGCTCCTACAATGAGCAGTTCTTC.

V usage is TRBV10-2 and J usage is TRBJ2-5; 11 bases fit TRBD2. The DNA end is a closer match to TRBJ2-7, so the J assignment may be wrong. The CDR3 contains 14 residues. The germline CDR1 and CDR2 sequences are WSHSY and SAAADI. The DNA for the CDR3 is TGCGCCAGCAGCACTAGCGGGAGAGGGTACGAGCAGTACTTC. Translated, it gives CASSTSGRGYEQYF.

The chain joins TRBV4-3 to TRBJ2-7; 12 bases align to TRBD1. The germline gives CDR1 LGHNA, CDR2 YSLEER. The CDR3 is 16 amino acids. V was clipped by 5 bases and J by 5 bases; unmatched bases: 10. The CDR3, as DNA: TGCGCCAGCAGCATCAACTTGGGGACAGGGGGCGACGAGCAGTACTTC. Protein: CASSINLGTGGDEQYF.

The chain has TRBV21-1 and TRBJ1-5. TRBV21-1 represents a pseudogene. This CDR3 is 15 amino acids long. The CDR3 sequence: CASSKIGGCRQPQHF. DNA of the CDR3: TGTGCCAGCAGCAAAATTGGAGGGTGTCGCCAGCCCCAGCATTTT.

The sample holds one count of this clone. The chain has TRBV29-1 and TRBJ2-5, with 15 bases lining up with TRBD2. The CDR3 covers 15 residues. Per the germline V gene, CDR1 is SQVTM and CDR2 is ANQGSEA. Losses at the gene ends were 2 bases for V and 4 bases for J; bases not matched to a gene: 2. CDR3 sequence: CSVELGLAGGETQYF. The CDR3 DNA sequence: TGCAGCGTTGAATTGGGACTAGCGGGAGGAGAGACCCAGTACTTC.

This chain joins TRBV6-1 and TRBJ2-1; 10 nucleotides match TRBD1. Trimming removed 6 bases from V and 9 bases from J; junction bases left unmatched: 11. Germline CDR1 is MNHNS and CDR2 is SASEGT. The CDR3 has 15 residues. CDR3 amino acids: CASRAGQGGGGEQFF. The DNA of the CDR3 is TGTGCCAGCAGGGCCGGACAGGGGGGCGGCGGTGAGCAGTTCTTC.

The chain is built from TRBV7-9 and TRBJ1-1, with D possibly being TRBD1 (5 bases). Per germline, CDR1 SEHNR and CDR2 FQNEAQ (reference sequence). This CDR3 comprises 14 residues. V lost 4 bases and J lost 6, with 15 bases in between. CDR3 coding DNA: TGTGCCAGCAGCTCCCGCAACGGGGGTGCTGAAGCTTTCTTT. Its translation is CASSSRNGGAEAFF. Full variable domain (missing parts from reference TRBV7-9 and TRBJ1-1): DTGVSQNPRHKITKRGQNVTFRCDPISEHNRLYWYRQTLGQGPEFLTYFQNEAQLEKSRLLSDRFSAERPKGSFSTLEIQRTEQGDSAMYLCASSSRNGGAEAFFGQGTRLTVV.

The CDR3 sequence: CASSPRGDQPQHF. The CDR3 DNA is TGTGCCAGCTCACCAAGGGGGGATCAGCCCCAGCATTTT. This chain uses TRBV18 with TRBJ1-5; weak D call: TRBD1 (6 bases). Trimming cost V 2 bases and J 5 bases, with 7 bases left between them. The CDR3 totals 13 residues. CDR1 and CDR2 (germline): KGHSH, LQKENI. The full variable domain, completed using reference TRBV18 and TRBJ1-5, is NAGVMQNPRHLVRRRGQEARLRCSPMKGHSHVYWYRQLPEEGLKFMVYLQKENIIDESGMPKERFSAEFPKEGPSILRIQQVVRGDSAAYFCASSPRGDQPQHFGDGTRLSIL.

The chain is built from TRBV28 and TRBJ2-1; the match to TRBD2 covers 9 bases. V lost 2 bases to trimming and J lost 12 bases; unmatched junction nucleotides: 8. Germline CDR1 MDHEN, CDR2 SYDVKM. The CDR3 is 14 amino acids. The CDR3 DNA sequence: TGTGCCAGCAGTTTAGCGGGAGGGGAATTTGGGCAGTTCTTC. Translating gives CASSLAGGEFGQFF.

As for this clone: Different DNA sequences within this sample yield the same CDR3. The chain is built from TRBV6-5 and TRBJ1-1; no clear D. The V end lost 2 bases, the J end lost 1 base, and 5 bases lay between the germline ends. Germline values: CDR1 MNHEY, CDR2 SVGAGI. CDR3 length: 13 amino acids. This CDR3 is CASSYRQNTEAFF. The DNA for the CDR3 is TGTGCCAGCAGTTACAGGCAGAACACTGAAGCTTTCTTT.

The J gene is TRBJ2-7, the V gene TRBV5-1; TRBD2 matches at 13 bases. The CDR3 has 16 amino acids. V lost 0 bases and J lost 4; bases outside the gene matches: 4. Germline CDR1 is SGHRS and CDR2 is YFSETQ. The CDR3 reads CASSLAATSGRYEQYF. DNA of the CDR3: TGCGCCAGCAGCTTGGCGGCGACTAGCGGGAGGTACGAGCAGTACTTC.

This clone was recorded once. The rearrangement joins TRBV6-1 to TRBJ2-1; D not certain. The CDR3 loop spans 13 amino acids. Trimming pared 4 bases from V and 4 bases from J, leaving 8 bases between. Looked up from germline, CDR1 is MNHNS and CDR2 is SASEGT. The CDR3: CASSAIQYNEQFF. CDR3 coding DNA: TGTGCCAGCAGTGCCATACAGTACAATGAGCAGTTCTTC.

The genes are TRBV28 and TRBJ2-3; D is uncertain. The V gene lost 4 bases and the J gene lost 5 bases, with 10 bases spanning the gap. This CDR3 comprises 13 residues. CDR1 is MDHEN and CDR2 is SYDVKM in the germline V gene. The CDR3 nucleotides read TGTGCCAGCAGTTGGACCCGGGTAGATACGCAGTATTTT. Translation: CASSWTRVDTQYF.

V usage is TRBV11-2 and J usage is TRBJ1-4; D unresolved. This CDR3 has 13 residues. The V gene's germline CDR1 is SGHAT and CDR2 FQNNGV. Trimming pared 2 bases from V and 10 bases from J, leaving 11 bases between. The CDR3 reads CASSLPGSVKLFF. In nucleotides, the CDR3 is TGTGCCAGCAGCTTACCGGGATCGGTAAAACTGTTTTTT. Full variable domain (remainder filled in from reference TRBV11-2 and TRBJ1-4): EAGVAQSPRYKIIEKRQSVAFWCNPISGHATLYWYQQILGQGPKLLIQFQNNGVVDDSQLPKDRFSAERLKGVDSTLKIQPAKLEDSAVYLCASSLPGSVKLFFGSGTQLSVL.